One sample yielded the 29 T cell receptor beta chains listed below, sequenced in a study of STAT5B mutations in CD4+ large granular lymphocyte leukemia. Sequencing used immunoSEQ multiplex PCR; TCRdb keeps in-frame clones, though not all of them. The sample lists 30,000 to 40,000 clones, around 89% occurring once. Specimen: CD4+ T cells from blood buffy coats. All receptors come from a human donor in good health.

In DNA form, the CDR3 reads TGTGCCAGCACCCACGAAGATAGCGGGGGGGTCTACGAGCAGTACTTC. Translation gives CASTHEDSGGVYEQYF. This rearrangement joins TRBV6-6 to TRBJ2-7, with 11 bases lining up with TRBD2. Germline V lookup: CDR1 MNHNY, CDR2 SVGAGI (reference sequence). V lost 7 bases to trimming and J lost 3 bases; unmatched junction nucleotides: 11. This CDR3 contains 16 residues.

The chain recombines TRBV14 with TRBJ2-1; D perhaps matches TRBD2 (5 bases). The germline V gene has CDR1 SGHDN and CDR2 FVKESK. Trimming removed 0 bases from V and 9 bases from J, with 6 bases in between. This CDR3 has 12 amino acids. The CDR3 loop reads CASSQDGSEQFF. As DNA, the CDR3 is TGTGCCAGCAGCCAAGATGGGAGTGAGCAGTTCTTC.

V gene TRBV6-5 combines with J gene TRBJ2-3, with 7 bases identical to TRBD1. V lost 7 bases, J lost 6 bases, and 13 bases stayed unmatched. Germline values: CDR1 MNHEY, CDR2 SVGAGI. The CDR3 covers 15 residues. Written as DNA, the CDR3 is TGTGCCAGCACCTCCTACAGGGGAAAGGGGGATACGCAGTATTTT. Protein sequence: CASTSYRGKGDTQYF.

This rearrangement joins TRBV9 to TRBJ2-5; D gene uncertain. V lost 0 bases and J 1 base, leaving 7 bases between the germline ends. The CDR3 contains 14 residues. CDR1 SGDLS and CDR2 YYNGEE come from the germline V gene. The CDR3 reads CASSVGGVQETQYF. The CDR3 DNA is TGTGCCAGCAGCGTAGGCGGAGTCCAAGAGACCCAGTACTTC.

J is TRBJ2-1 and V is TRBV15; TRBD1 aligns across 8 bases. V was clipped by 6 bases and J by 7 bases; unmatched bases: 14. CDR1 is LNHNV and CDR2 is YYDKDF in the germline V gene (reference sequence). The CDR3 length is 16 residues. CDR3: CATSLPGTGIWNEQFF. CDR3 sequence (DNA): TGTGCCACCAGTCTCCCCGGGACAGGTATTTGGAATGAGCAGTTCTTC.

V is TRBV5-1 and J is TRBJ1-4; 8 nucleotides line up with TRBD1. Looked up from germline, CDR1 is SGHRS and CDR2 is YFSETQ. With V trimmed by 3 bases and J by 1 base, 5 bases remained unmatched. The CDR3 contains 16 residues. The CDR3 region has the DNA TGCGCCAGCAGCTCGGGACAGGATTTAACTAATGAAAAACTGTTTTTT. Amino acids: CASSSGQDLTNEKLFF. Full variable domain (remainder filled in from reference TRBV5-1 and TRBJ1-4): KAGVTQTPRYLIKTRGQQVTLSCSPISGHRSVSWYQQTPGQGLQFLFEYFSETQRNKGNFPGRFSGRQFSNSRSEMNVSTLELGDSALYLCASSSGQDLTNEKLFFGSGTQLSVL.

The V call is TRBV5-4, the J call TRBJ2-5; no definite D call. Trimming took off 0 bases at V and 0 bases at J, with 9 bases between the two ends. Germline CDR1 reads SGHNT; CDR2 reads YYREEE (reference sequence). The CDR3 runs 15 residues. The CDR3 is CASSLEAGYQETQYF. The CDR3 nucleotides read TGTGCCAGCAGCTTGGAGGCCGGGTACCAAGAGACCCAGTACTTC.

The chain links TRBV28 to TRBJ2-7; 11 positions match TRBD1. Looked up from germline, CDR1 is MDHEN and CDR2 is SYDVKM. The V and J ends lost 6 bases and 3 bases, in that order; junction bases with no gene match: 10. The CDR3 extends over 16 amino acids. The CDR3 bases are TGTGCCAGCAGCCTTATACCCGGGACAGGGGGCTACGAGCAGTACTTC. Translating it yields CASSLIPGTGGYEQYF.

The chain is built from TRBV5-6 and TRBJ2-6; perhaps TRBD1 as D (6 bases). From germline, CDR1 is SGHDT and CDR2 YYEEEE. V was cut by 1 base and J by 2 bases, with 13 bases left in between. The CDR3 covers 17 residues. CDR3 amino acids: CASSLIAGDAGANVLTF. The CDR3 DNA reads as TGTGCCAGCAGCTTGATTGCAGGGGACGCTGGGGCCAACGTCCTGACTTTC.

The chain has TRBV6-6 and TRBJ2-1, with D unresolved. Trimming took 6 bases from V and 8 from J, leaving 11 bases between them. CDR1 and CDR2 from the germline V gene are MNHNY and SVGAGI (reference sequence). CDR3 length: 12 amino acids. The CDR3 is CASSDQSHEQFF. The CDR3 region has the DNA TGTGCCAGCAGCGACCAAAGCCATGAGCAGTTCTTC.

A single count supports this clone. This chain connects TRBV6-1 to TRBJ1-2, with 7 bases matching TRBD1. J lost 7 bases, V lost 4 bases, and 12 bases had no gene match. This CDR3 is 15 amino acids long. Germline CDR1 MNHNS, CDR2 SASEGT. The DNA of the CDR3 is TGTGCCAGCAGTGCGACAGGGATTTTCCAAGGTGGCTACACCTTC. As protein: CASSATGIFQGGYTF.

The V gene is TRBV4-1, the J gene TRBJ2-7; D is possibly TRBD2 (6 bases). Deletions cut 4 bases from V and 0 bases from J, with 13 bases between. The CDR3 is made up of 15 amino acids. Germline CDR1 reads MGHRA; CDR2 reads YSYEKL. The CDR3 here is CASSLRLGGSYEQYF. CDR3 nucleotides: TGCGCCAGCAGCCTTCGTCTGGGGGGCTCCTACGAGCAGTACTTC.

V gene TRBV2 combines with J gene TRBJ2-2; TRBD2 might be the D (5 bases). This CDR3 has 14 residues. Looked up from germline, CDR1 is SNHLY and CDR2 is FYNNEI. The CDR3 reads CASRSPAGTGELFF. The CDR3 region has the DNA TGTGCGAGTAGATCACCGGCGGGCACCGGGGAGCTGTTTTTT. Variable domain in full (rest from reference TRBV2 and TRBJ2-2): EPEVTQTPSHQVTQMGQEVILRCVPISNHLYFYWYRQILGQKVEFLVSFYNNEISEKSEIFDDQFSVERPDGSNFTLKIRSTKLEDSAMYFCASRSPAGTGELFFGEGSRLTVL.

This rearrangement joins TRBV9 to TRBJ1-2; D not certain. With 0 bases removed from V and 6 bases from J, the gap between germline ends came to 12 bases. Germline CDR1 is SGDLS and CDR2 is YYNGEE. The CDR3 length is 14 residues. The CDR3, as DNA: TGTGCCAGCAGCGTAGATACCGGATATGATGGCTACACCTTC. Residues: CASSVDTGYDGYTF. The full variable domain, with the rest looked up from reference TRBV9 and TRBJ1-2, is DSGVTQTPKHLITATGQRVTLRCSPRSGDLSVYWYQQSLDQGLQFLIQYYNGEERAKGNILERFSAQQFPDLHSELNLSSLELGDSALYFCASSVDTGYDGYTFGSGTRLTVV.

The chain couples TRBV6-5 to TRBJ2-7; a weak D match, TRBD1 (5 bases). Germline CDR1 is MNHEY and CDR2 is SVGAGI. V was trimmed by 2 bases and J by 4 bases, leaving 15 bases between them. This CDR3 has 15 residues. The CDR3 bases are TGTGCCAGCAGTTACGGCAGGGTCGGTCGGTACGAGCAGTACTTC. Residues: CASSYGRVGRYEQYF.

V is TRBV25-1 and J is TRBJ1-6, with D unclear. Germline CDR1 and CDR2: MGHDK and SYGVNS. The germline V and J ends were trimmed by 6 bases and 7 bases, with 13 bases remaining between them. The CDR3 spans 14 residues. CDR3 protein: CASSDPGSNSPLHF. The CDR3 nucleotides are TGTGCCAGCAGCGACCCGGGGAGCAATTCACCCCTCCACTTT.

CDR3 loop: CASSVGVDTQYF. DNA for the CDR3: TGTGCCAGCAGCGTAGGAGTAGATACGCAGTATTTT. The V call is TRBV9, the J call TRBJ2-3; D gene ambiguous. In germline, CDR1 is SGDLS, CDR2 YYNGEE. With 0 bases removed from V and 5 bases from J, the gap between germline ends came to 4 bases. CDR3 length: 12 residues. The full variable domain, completed using reference TRBV9 and TRBJ2-3, is DSGVTQTPKHLITATGQRVTLRCSPRSGDLSVYWYQQSLDQGLQFLIQYYNGEERAKGNILERFSAQQFPDLHSELNLSSLELGDSALYFCASSVGVDTQYFGPGTRLTVL.

The gene calls are TRBV4-3 and TRBJ1-4, with D uncertain. CDR1 is LGHNA, CDR2 YSLEER, per germline. V was pared by 9 bases and J by 6 bases, with 14 bases between. The length of the CDR3 is 13 residues. In nucleotides, the CDR3 is TGCGCCAGTTCGAATGGTTTGGATGAAAAACTGTTTTTT. This encodes CASSNGLDEKLFF.

The rearrangement links TRBV28 to TRBJ1-2; 9 nucleotides align to TRBD1. The CDR3 spans 14 residues. Germline V gene sequence: CDR1 MDHEN, CDR2 SYDVKM. Trimming at V came to 3 bases and at J to 4 bases, leaving 3 bases not matched to a gene. The CDR3 DNA is TGTGCCAGCAGTTTGGGGGACAGGGCCTATGGCTACACCTTC. Residues: CASSLGDRAYGYTF.

The chain uses TRBV7-2 and TRBJ2-5; 15 nucleotides agree with TRBD2. V lost 5 bases to trimming and J lost 5 bases; unmatched junction nucleotides: 6. Germline values: CDR1 SGHTA, CDR2 FQGNSA. The CDR3 consists of 16 residues. The DNA of the CDR3 is TGTGCCAGCAGCCTAGGACTAGCGGGAGGGTCTGAGACCCAGTACTTC. Protein: CASSLGLAGGSETQYF.

The rearrangement links TRBV5-1 to TRBJ1-4; TRBD1 matches 7 bases. This CDR3 spans 14 amino acids. The germline CDR1 and CDR2 sequences are SGHRS and YFSETQ. The V segment lost 4 bases and the J segment 4 bases; nucleotides outside the gene matches: 4. In nucleotides, the CDR3 is TGCGCCAGCAGCCCGGGACAGATTAATGAAAAACTGTTTTTT. This encodes CASSPGQINEKLFF.

V gene TRBV7-2 combines with J gene TRBJ1-1; D remains ambiguous. V was cut by 7 bases and J by 5 bases, with 14 bases left in between. The CDR3 covers 13 residues. Germline V gives CDR1 SGHTA, CDR2 FQGNSA. The CDR3 DNA follows: TGTGCCAGCAACATATGGGCTGGGACTGAAGCTTTCTTT. Translated, it gives CASNIWAGTEAFF.

The V gene is TRBV19, the J gene TRBJ2-1; 9 nucleotides agree with TRBD2. After removal of 3 bases from V and 13 bases from J, the junction contained 7 bases not matched to a gene. This CDR3 region has 13 residues. The germline V gene encodes CDR1 LNHDA and CDR2 SQIVND (reference sequence). CDR3 sequence reads: CASSIGTSSLQFF. Here the CDR3 DNA reads TGTGCCAGTAGTATTGGGACTAGCAGTCTCCAGTTCTTC.

The chain employs TRBV7-9 and TRBJ2-3, with D perhaps matching TRBD1 (6 bases). This CDR3 comprises 13 residues. V lost 4 bases to trimming and J lost 4 bases, with 9 bases between them. Germline CDR1 is SEHNR and CDR2 is FQNEAQ (reference sequence). CDR3 protein: CASSSRGPDTQYF. As DNA, the CDR3 is TGTGCCAGCAGCTCCAGGGGTCCAGATACGCAGTATTTT.

The CDR3 is CASSHPEPGSNQPQHF. In DNA form, the CDR3 reads TGCGCCAGCAGCCACCCTGAACCAGGTAGCAATCAGCCCCAGCATTTT. V is TRBV4-1 and J is TRBJ1-5, with D hard to call. Trimming shortened V by 3 bases and J by 0 bases, and 12 bases separated the two germline ends. This CDR3 has 16 amino acids. Germline V gene lookup returns CDR1 MGHRA and CDR2 YSYEKL.

The chain links TRBV6-5 to TRBJ2-7, with D perhaps TRBD1 (5 bases). V lost 6 bases, J lost 5 bases, and 11 bases lay in between. CDR3 length equals 12 residues. Per the germline V gene, CDR1 is MNHEY and CDR2 is SVGAGI. For the CDR3, the DNA is TGTGCCAGCAGCCAGGGCCCCCACGAGCAGTACTTC. Amino acids: CASSQGPHEQYF.

V is TRBV27 and J is TRBJ2-5; TRBD2 agrees at 7 bases. CDR3 size: 14 residues. Germline-derived CDR1 and CDR2 are MNHEY and SMNVEV (reference sequence). The V gene end was trimmed by 3 bases and the J gene end by 3 bases; junction bases not matched to a gene: 4. DNA for the CDR3: TGTGCCAGCAGTTTCTCGGGGGGTAAAGAGACCCAGTACTTC. Translated, it gives CASSFSGGKETQYF.

This clone appeared a few times. V and J are TRBV27 and TRBJ2-7; the D gene is possibly TRBD2 (6 bases). CDR3 length: 15 amino acids. CDR1 is MNHEY and CDR2 is SMNVEV in the germline V gene (reference sequence). The germline V and J ends were trimmed by 7 bases and 7 bases, with 23 bases remaining between them. The CDR3 protein is CASISDSYGRGEQYF. CDR3 sequence (DNA): TGTGCCAGCATCTCGGATTCCTACGGGAGAGGGGAGCAGTACTTC.

The rearrangement uses TRBV2 and TRBJ2-1; no clear D gene. The germline V gene has CDR1 SNHLY and CDR2 FYNNEI. This CDR3 region has 15 residues. The V and J ends lost 3 bases and 4 bases respectively, with 13 bases between them. DNA for the CDR3: TGTGCCAGCAGTGAGCTCAGGATGGGTTACAATGAGCAGTTCTTC. Translation gives CASSELRMGYNEQFF. Complete variable domain (other parts from reference TRBV2 and TRBJ2-1): EPEVTQTPSHQVTQMGQEVILRCVPISNHLYFYWYRQILGQKVEFLVSFYNNEISEKSEIFDDQFSVERPDGSNFTLKIRSTKLEDSAMYFCASSELRMGYNEQFFGPGTRLTVL.